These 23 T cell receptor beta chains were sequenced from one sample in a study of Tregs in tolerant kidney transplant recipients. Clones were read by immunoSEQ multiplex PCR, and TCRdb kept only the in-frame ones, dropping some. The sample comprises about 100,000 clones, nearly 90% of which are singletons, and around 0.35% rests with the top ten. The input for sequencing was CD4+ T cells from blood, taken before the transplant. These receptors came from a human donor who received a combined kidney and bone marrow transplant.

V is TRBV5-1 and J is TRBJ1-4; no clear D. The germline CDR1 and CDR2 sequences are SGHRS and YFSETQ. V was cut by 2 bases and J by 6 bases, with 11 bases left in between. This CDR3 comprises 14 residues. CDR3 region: CASSLLAGDEKLFF. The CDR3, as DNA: TGCGCCAGCAGCTTACTAGCGGGAGATGAAAAACTGTTTTTT.

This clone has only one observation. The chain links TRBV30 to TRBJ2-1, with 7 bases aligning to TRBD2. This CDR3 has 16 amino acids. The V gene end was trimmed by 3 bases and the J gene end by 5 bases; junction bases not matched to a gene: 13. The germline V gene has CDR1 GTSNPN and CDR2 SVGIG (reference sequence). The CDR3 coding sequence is TGTGCCTGGAGCAGGTCGGCTAGCGGTAAAGACAATGAGCAGTTCTTC. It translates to CAWSRSASGKDNEQFF.

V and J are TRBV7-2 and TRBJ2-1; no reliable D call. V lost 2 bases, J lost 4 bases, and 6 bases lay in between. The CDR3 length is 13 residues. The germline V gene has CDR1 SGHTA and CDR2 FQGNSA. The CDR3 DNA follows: TGTGCCAGCAGCTTAACTACTTACAATGAGCAGTTCTTC. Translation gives CASSLTTYNEQFF.

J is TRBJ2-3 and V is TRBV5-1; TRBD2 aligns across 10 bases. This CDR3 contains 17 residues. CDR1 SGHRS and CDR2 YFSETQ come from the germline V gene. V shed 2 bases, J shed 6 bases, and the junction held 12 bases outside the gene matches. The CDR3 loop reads CASSFLSSGRAGDTQYF. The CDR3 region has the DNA TGCGCCAGCAGCTTTCTATCCAGCGGGAGGGCCGGGGATACGCAGTATTTT.

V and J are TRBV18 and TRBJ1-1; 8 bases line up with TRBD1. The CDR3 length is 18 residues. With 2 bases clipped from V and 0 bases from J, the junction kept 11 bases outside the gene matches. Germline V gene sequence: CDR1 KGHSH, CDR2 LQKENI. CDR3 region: CASSPRQQGGFMNTEAFF. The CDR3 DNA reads TGTGCCAGCTCACCAAGGCAACAGGGGGGGTTCATGAACACTGAAGCTTTCTTT.

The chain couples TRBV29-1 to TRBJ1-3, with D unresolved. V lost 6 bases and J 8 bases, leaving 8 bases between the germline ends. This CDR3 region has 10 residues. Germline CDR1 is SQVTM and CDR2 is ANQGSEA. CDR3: CSVGQDTIYF. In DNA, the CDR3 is TGCAGCGTGGGTCAGGACACCATATATTTT.

The CDR3 sequence: CAWSLRTEKLFF. CDR3 DNA sequence: TGTGCCTGGAGTCTTCGGACAGAAAAACTGTTTTTT. The genes are TRBV30 and TRBJ1-4, with D possibly matching TRBD1 (5 bases). The CDR3 is 12 amino acids. V lost 2 bases and J 8 bases, leaving 9 bases between the germline ends. The germline gives CDR1 GTSNPN, CDR2 SVGIG (reference sequence).

CDR3 in amino acids: CASTQTGYSNQPQHF. In DNA form, the CDR3 reads TGTGCCAGTACCCAGACAGGGTATAGCAATCAGCCCCAGCATTTT. The chain couples TRBV6-5 to TRBJ1-5; 7 bases are a match to TRBD1. In germline, CDR1 is MNHEY, CDR2 SVGAGI. The CDR3 consists of 15 residues. Germline trimming cut 9 bases from V and 0 bases from J; bases unmatched to any gene: 8.

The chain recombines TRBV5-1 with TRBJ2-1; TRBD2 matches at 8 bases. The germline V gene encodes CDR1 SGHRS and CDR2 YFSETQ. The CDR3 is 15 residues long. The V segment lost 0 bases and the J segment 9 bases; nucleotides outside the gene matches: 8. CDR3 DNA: TGCGCCAGCAGCTTGGCACTAGCGGTAGGGGGTGAGCAGTTCTTC. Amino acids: CASSLALAVGGEQFF.

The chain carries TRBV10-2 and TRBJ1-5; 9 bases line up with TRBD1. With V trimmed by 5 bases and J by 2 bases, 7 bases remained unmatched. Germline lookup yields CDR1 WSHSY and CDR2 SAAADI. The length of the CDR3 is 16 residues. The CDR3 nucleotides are TGCGCCAGCAGTACAGCGACAGGGGGTGGCAATCAGCCCCAGCATTTT. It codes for CASSTATGGGNQPQHF.

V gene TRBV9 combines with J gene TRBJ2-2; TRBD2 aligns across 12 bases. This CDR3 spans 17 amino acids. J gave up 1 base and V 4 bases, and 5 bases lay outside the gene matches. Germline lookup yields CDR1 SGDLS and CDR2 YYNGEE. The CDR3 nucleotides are TGTGCCAGCAGCTTCCGGACTAGCGGGGTGAACACCGGGGAGCTGTTTTTT. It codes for CASSFRTSGVNTGELFF.

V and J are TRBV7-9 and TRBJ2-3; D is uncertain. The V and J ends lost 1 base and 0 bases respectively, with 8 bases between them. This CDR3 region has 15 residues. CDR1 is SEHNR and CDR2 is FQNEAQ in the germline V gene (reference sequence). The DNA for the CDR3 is TGTGCCAGCAGCTTAGTGGCCACCAGCACAGATACGCAGTATTTT. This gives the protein CASSLVATSTDTQYF.

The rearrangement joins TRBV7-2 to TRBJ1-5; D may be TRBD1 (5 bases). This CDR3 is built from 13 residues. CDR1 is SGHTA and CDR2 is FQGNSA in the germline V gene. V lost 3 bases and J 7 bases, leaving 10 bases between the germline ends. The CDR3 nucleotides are TGTGCCAGCAGCTTCTCCTCAGGGCAGCCCCAGCATTTT. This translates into CASSFSSGQPQHF.

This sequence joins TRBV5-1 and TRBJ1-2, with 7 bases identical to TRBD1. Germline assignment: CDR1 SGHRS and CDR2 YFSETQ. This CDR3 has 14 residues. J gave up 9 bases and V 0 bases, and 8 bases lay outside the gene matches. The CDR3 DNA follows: TGCGCCAGCAGCTTGGCAGGACAGGTTGAGAGCTACACCTTC. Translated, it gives CASSLAGQVESYTF. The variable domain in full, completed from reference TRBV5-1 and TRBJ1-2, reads KAGVTQTPRYLIKTRGQQVTLSCSPISGHRSVSWYQQTPGQGLQFLFEYFSETQRNKGNFPGRFSGRQFSNSRSEMNVSTLELGDSALYLCASSLAGQVESYTFGSGTRLTVV.

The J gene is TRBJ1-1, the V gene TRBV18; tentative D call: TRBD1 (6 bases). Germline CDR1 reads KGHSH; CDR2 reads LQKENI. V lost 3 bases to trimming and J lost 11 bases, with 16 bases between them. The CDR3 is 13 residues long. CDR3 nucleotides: TGTGCCAGCTCACCTCGACAGGACCCGGGGGCTTTCTTT. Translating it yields CASSPRQDPGAFF.

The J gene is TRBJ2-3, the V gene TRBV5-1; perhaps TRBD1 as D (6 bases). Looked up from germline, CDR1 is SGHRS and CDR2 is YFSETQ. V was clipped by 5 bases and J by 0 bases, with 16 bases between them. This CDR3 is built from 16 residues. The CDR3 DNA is TGCGCCAGCAGTGACGTCCCAGGGGCCAGCACAGATACGCAGTATTTT. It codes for CASSDVPGASTDTQYF.

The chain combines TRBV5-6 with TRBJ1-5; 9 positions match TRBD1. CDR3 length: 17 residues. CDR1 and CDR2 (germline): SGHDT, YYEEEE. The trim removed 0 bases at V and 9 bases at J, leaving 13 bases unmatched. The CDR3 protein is CASSLAGGQGPLWPQHF. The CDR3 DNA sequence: TGTGCCAGCAGCTTGGCCGGGGGACAGGGCCCCCTTTGGCCCCAGCATTTT. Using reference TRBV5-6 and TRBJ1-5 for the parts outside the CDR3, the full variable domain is DAGVTQSPTHLIKTRGQQVTLRCSPKSGHDTVSWYQQALGQGPQFIFQYYEEEERQRGNFPDRFSGHQFPNYSSELNVNALLLGDSALYLCASSLAGGQGPLWPQHFGDGTRLSIL.

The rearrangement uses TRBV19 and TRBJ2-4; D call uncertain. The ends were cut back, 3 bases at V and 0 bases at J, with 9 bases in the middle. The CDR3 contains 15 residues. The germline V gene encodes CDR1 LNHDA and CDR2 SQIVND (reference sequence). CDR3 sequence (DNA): TGTGCCAGTAGTATTCCCGAGCTAGCCAAAAACATTCAGTACTTC. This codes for CASSIPELAKNIQYF. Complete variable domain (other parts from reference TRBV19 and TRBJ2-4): DGGITQSPKYLFRKEGQNVTLSCEQNLNHDAMYWYRQDPGQGLRLIYYSQIVNDFQKGDIAEGYSVSREKKESFPLTVTSAQKNPTAFYLCASSIPELAKNIQYFGAGTRLSVL.

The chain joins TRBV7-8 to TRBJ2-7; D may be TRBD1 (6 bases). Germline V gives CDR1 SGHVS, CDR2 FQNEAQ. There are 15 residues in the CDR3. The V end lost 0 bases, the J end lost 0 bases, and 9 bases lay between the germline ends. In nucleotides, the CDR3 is TGTGCCAGCAGCTTAGCAATGACAGGCTCCTACGAGCAGTACTTC. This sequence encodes CASSLAMTGSYEQYF. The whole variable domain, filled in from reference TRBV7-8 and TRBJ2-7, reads GAGVSQSPRYKVAKRGQDVALRCDPISGHVSLFWYQQALGQGPEFLTYFQNEAQLDKSGLPSDRFFAERPEGSVSTLKIQRTQQEDSAVYLCASSLAMTGSYEQYFGPGTRLTVT.

The CDR3 DNA follows: TGTGCCAGCAGTCTCCAGAGGGGGACAGGGGATGGCTACACCTTC. Amino acid sequence: CASSLQRGTGDGYTF. The genes are TRBV2 and TRBJ1-2; 10 bases align to TRBD1. With 5 bases clipped from V and 6 bases from J, the junction kept 9 bases outside the gene matches. Germline V lookup: CDR1 SNHLY, CDR2 FYNNEI. This CDR3 has 15 residues.

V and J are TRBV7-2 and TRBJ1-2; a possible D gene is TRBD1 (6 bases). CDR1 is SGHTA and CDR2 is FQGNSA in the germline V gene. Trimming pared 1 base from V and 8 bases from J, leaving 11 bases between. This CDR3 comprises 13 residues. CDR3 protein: CASSLVQGEGYTF. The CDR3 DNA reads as TGTGCCAGCAGCTTAGTACAGGGAGAGGGCTACACCTTC.

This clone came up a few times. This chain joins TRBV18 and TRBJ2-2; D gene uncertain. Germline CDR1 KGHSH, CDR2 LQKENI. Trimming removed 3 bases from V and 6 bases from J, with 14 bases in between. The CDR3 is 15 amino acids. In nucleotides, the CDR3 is TGTGCCAGCTCACCGGGCCCACCCGGCGCCGGGGAGCTGTTTTTT. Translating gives CASSPGPPGAGELFF.

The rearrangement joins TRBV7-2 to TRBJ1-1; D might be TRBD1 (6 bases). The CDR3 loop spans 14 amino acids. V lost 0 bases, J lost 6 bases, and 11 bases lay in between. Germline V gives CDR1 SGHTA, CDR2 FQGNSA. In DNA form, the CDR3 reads TGTGCCAGCAGCTTAGCTGGGAAGGGGGCTGAAGCTTTCTTT. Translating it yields CASSLAGKGAEAFF.